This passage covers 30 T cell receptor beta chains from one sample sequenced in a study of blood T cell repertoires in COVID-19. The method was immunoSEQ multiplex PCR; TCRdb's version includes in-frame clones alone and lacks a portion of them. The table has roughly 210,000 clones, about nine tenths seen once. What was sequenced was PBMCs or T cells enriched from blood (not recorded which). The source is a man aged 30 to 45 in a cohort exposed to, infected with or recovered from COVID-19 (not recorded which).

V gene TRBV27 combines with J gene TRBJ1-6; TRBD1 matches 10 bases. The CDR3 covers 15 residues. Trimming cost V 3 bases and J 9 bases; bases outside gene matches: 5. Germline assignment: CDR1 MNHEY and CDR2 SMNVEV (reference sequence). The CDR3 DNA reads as TGTGCCAGCAGTTTCTCGACAGGGGGCACTTCACCCCTCCACTTT. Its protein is CASSFSTGGTSPLHF.

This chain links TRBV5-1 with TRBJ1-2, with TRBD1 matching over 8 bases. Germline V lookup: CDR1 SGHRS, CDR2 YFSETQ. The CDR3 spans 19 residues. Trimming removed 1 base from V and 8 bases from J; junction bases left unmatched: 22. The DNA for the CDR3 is TGCGCCAGCAGCTTGTGGGGAACACCCGGGACAGGATTTATTGGGGGCTACACCTTC. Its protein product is CASSLWGTPGTGFIGGYTF.

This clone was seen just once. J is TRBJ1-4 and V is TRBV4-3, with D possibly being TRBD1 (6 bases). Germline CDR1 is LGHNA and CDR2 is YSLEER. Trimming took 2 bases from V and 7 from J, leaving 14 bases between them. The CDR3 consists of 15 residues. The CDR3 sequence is CASSQSGTTGEKLFF. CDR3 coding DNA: TGCGCCAGCAGCCAATCGGGGACAACGGGTGAAAAACTGTTTTTT.

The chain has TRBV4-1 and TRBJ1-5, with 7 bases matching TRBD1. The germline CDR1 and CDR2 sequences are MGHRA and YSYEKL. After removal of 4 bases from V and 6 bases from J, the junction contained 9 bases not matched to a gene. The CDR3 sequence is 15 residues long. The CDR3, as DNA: TGCGCCAGCAGCCTTTCTCAGGGGACAGTTCAGCCCCAGCATTTT. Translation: CASSLSQGTVQPQHF.

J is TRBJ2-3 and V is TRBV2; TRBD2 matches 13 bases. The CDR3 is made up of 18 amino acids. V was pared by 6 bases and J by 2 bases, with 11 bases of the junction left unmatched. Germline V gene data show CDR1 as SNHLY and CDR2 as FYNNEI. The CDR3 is CASRPGLAGIITTDTQYF. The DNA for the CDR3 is TGTGCCAGCAGACCGGGACTAGCGGGAATTATAACCACAGATACGCAGTATTTT.

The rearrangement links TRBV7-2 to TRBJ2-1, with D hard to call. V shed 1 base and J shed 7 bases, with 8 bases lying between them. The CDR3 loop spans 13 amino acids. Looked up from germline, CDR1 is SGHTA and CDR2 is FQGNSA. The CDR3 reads CASSLGGGNEQFF. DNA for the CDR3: TGTGCCAGCAGCTTAGGAGGCGGAAATGAGCAGTTCTTC.

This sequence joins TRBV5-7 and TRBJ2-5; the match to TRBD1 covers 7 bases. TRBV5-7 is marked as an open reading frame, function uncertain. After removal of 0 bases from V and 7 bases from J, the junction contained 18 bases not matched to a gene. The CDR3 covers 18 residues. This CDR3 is CASSLALGTASGEGTQYF. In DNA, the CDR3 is TGTGCCAGCAGCTTGGCCCTAGGGACAGCCTCCGGAGAAGGGACCCAGTACTTC.

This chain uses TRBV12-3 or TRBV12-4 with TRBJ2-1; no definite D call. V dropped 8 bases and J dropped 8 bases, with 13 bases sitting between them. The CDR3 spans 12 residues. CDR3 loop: CASGRLWDEQFF. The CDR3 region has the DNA TGTGCCAGCGGTCGACTCTGGGATGAGCAGTTCTTC.

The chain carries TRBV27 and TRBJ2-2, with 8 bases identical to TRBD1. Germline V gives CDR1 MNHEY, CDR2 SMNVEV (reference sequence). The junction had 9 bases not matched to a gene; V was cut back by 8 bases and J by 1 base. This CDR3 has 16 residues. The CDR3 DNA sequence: TGTGCCAGCCTCCAACTCAGGGGGCGGAACACCGGGGAGCTGTTTTTT. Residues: CASLQLRGRNTGELFF.

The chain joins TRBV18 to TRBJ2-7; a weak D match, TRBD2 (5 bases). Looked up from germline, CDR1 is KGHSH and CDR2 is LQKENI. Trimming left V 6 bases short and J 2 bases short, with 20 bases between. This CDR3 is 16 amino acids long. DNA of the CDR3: TGTGCCAGCTCGCGGATAGGAGGAACTGGTGCCTACGAGCAGTACTTC. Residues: CASSRIGGTGAYEQYF.

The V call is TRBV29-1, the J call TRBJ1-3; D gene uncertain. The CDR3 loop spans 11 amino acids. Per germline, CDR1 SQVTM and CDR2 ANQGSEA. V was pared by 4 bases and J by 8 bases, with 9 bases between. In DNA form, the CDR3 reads TGCAGCGTTGGGGAGGGATACACCATATATTTT. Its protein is CSVGEGYTIYF.

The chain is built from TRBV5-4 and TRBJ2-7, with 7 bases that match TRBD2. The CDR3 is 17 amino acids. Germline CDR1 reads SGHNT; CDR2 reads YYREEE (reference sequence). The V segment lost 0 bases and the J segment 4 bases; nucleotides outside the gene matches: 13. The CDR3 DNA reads TGTGCCAGCAGCTTGGGGACGATAGCGGGCAACAGATACGAGCAGTACTTC. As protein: CASSLGTIAGNRYEQYF.

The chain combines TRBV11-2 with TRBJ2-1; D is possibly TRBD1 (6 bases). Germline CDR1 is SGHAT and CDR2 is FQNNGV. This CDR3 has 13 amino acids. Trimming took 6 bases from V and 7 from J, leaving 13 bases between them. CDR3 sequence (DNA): TGTGCCAGCAGGGGGGCAGCTTTTAATGAGCAGTTCTTC. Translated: CASRGAAFNEQFF.

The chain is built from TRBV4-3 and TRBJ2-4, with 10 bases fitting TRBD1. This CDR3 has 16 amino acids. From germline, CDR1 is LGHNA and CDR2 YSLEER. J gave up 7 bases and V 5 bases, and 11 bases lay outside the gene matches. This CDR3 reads CASSATGGADVNIQYF. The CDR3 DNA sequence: TGCGCCAGCAGCGCGACAGGGGGCGCTGATGTGAACATTCAGTACTTC.

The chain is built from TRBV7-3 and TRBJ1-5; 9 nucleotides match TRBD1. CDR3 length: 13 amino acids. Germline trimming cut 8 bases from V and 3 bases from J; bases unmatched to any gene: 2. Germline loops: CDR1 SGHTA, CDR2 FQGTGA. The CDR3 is CASGTGINQPQHF. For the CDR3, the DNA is TGTGCCAGCGGGACAGGGATCAATCAGCCCCAGCATTTT.

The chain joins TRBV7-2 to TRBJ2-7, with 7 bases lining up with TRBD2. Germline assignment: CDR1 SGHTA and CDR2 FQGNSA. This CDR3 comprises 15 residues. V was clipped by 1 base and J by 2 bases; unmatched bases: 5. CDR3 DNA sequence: TGTGCCAGCAGCTTAGTGGGGAGCGGGGCCTACGAGCAGTACTTC. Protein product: CASSLVGSGAYEQYF.

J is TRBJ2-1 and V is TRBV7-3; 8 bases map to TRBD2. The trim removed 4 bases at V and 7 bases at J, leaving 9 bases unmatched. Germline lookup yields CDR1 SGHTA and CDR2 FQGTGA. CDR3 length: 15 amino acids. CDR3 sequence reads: CASSYKREKFNEQFF. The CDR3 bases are TGTGCCAGCAGCTACAAGCGGGAGAAATTTAATGAGCAGTTCTTC. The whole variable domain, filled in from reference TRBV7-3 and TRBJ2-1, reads GAGVSQTPSNKVTEKGKYVELRCDPISGHTALYWYRQSLGQGPEFLIYFQGTGAADDSGLPNDRFFAVRPEGSVSTLKIQRTERGDSAVYLCASSYKREKFNEQFFGPGTRLTVL.

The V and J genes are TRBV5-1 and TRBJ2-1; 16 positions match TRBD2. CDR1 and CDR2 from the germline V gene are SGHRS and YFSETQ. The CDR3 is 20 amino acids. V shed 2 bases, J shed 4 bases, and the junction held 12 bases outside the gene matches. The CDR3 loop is CASSFLGLAGGPEGYNEQFF. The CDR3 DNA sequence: TGCGCCAGCAGCTTTTTGGGACTAGCGGGAGGGCCAGAGGGTTACAATGAGCAGTTCTTC.

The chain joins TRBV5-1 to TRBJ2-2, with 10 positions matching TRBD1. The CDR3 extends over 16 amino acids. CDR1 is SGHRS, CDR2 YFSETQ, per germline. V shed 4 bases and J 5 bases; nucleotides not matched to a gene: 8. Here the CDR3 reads CASSLRTGGTTGELFF. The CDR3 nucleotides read TGCGCCAGCAGCCTGCGGACAGGGGGGACGACCGGGGAGCTGTTTTTT.

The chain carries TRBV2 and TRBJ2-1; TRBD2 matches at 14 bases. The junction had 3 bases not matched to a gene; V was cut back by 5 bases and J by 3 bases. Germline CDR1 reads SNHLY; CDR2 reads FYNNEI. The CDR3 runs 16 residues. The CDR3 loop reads CASSPGLAGGYNEQFF. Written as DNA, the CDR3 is TGTGCCAGCAGTCCTGGACTAGCGGGAGGCTACAATGAGCAGTTCTTC.

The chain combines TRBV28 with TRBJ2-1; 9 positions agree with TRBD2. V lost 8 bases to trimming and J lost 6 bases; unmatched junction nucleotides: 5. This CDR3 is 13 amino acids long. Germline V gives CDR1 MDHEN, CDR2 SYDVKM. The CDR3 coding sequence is TGTGCCAGCCTGACTAGCGGATTCAATGAGCAGTTCTTC. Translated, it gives CASLTSGFNEQFF.

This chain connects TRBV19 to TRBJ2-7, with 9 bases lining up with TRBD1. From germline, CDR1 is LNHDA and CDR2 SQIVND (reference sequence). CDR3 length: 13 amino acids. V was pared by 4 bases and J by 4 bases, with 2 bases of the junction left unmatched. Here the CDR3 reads CASSTTGGYEQYF. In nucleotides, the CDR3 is TGTGCCAGTAGTACGACAGGGGGATACGAGCAGTACTTC. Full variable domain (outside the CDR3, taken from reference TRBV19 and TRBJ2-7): DGGITQSPKYLFRKEGQNVTLSCEQNLNHDAMYWYRQDPGQGLRLIYYSQIVNDFQKGDIAEGYSVSREKKESFPLTVTSAQKNPTAFYLCASSTTGGYEQYFGPGTRLTVT.

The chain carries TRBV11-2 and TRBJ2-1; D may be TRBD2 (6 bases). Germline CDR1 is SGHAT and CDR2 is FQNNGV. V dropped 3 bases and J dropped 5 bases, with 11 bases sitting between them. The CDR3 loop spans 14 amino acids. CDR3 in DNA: TGTGCCAGCAGCTTCGTAGCGGATAACAATGAGCAGTTCTTC. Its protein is CASSFVADNNEQFF. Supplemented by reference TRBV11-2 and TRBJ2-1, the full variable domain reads EAGVAQSPRYKIIEKRQSVAFWCNPISGHATLYWYQQILGQGPKLLIQFQNNGVVDDSQLPKDRFSAERLKGVDSTLKIQPAKLEDSAVYLCASSFVADNNEQFFGPGTRLTVL.

The CDR3: CSVLGVAGANVLTF. The CDR3 nucleotides read TGCAGCGTCCTCGGGGTAGCTGGGGCCAACGTCCTGACTTTC. The rearrangement joins TRBV29-1 to TRBJ2-6; perhaps TRBD2 as D (5 bases). Trimming took 6 bases from V and 2 from J, leaving 11 bases between them. This CDR3 spans 14 amino acids. Looked up from germline, CDR1 is SQVTM and CDR2 is ANQGSEA.

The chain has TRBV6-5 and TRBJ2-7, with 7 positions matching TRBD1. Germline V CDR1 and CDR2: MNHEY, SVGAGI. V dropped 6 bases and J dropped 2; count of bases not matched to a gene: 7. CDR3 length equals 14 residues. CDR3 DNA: TGTGCCAGCAGGGGGGCTGGGACAGCCTACGAGCAGTACTTC. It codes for CASRGAGTAYEQYF.

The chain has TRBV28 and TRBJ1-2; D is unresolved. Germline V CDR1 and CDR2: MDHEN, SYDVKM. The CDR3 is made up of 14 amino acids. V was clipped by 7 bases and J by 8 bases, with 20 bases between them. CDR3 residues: CASKLTVPGGGYTF. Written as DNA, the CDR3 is TGTGCCAGCAAATTGACGGTCCCGGGTGGGGGCTACACCTTC.

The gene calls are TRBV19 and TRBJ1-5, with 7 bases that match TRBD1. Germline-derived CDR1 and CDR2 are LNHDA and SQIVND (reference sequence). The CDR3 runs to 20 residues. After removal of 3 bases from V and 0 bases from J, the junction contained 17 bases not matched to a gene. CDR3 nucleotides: TGTGCCAGTAGTATTAGCTTCCCCCAGAGACAGGGTCATAGCAATCAGCCCCAGCATTTT. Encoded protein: CASSISFPQRQGHSNQPQHF. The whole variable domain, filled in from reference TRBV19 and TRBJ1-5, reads DGGITQSPKYLFRKEGQNVTLSCEQNLNHDAMYWYRQDPGQGLRLIYYSQIVNDFQKGDIAEGYSVSREKKESFPLTVTSAQKNPTAFYLCASSISFPQRQGHSNQPQHFGDGTRLSIL.

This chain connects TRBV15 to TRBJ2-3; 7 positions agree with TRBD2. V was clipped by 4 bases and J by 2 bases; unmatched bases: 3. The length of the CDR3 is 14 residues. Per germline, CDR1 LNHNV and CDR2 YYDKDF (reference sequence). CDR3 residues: CATSTRDYTDTQYF. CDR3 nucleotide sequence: TGTGCCACCAGCACCCGGGACTACACAGATACGCAGTATTTT.

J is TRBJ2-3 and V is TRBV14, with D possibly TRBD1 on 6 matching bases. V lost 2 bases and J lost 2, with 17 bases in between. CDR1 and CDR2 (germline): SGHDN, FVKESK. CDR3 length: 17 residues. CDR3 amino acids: CASSQKFGRGNTDTQYF. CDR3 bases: TGTGCCAGCAGCCAAAAATTTGGCAGGGGAAACACAGATACGCAGTATTTT.

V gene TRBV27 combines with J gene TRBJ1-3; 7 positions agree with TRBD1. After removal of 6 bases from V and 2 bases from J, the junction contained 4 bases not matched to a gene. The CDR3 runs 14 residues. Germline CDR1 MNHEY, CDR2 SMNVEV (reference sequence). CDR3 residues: CASRGTGAGNTIYF. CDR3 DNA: TGTGCCAGCAGGGGAACAGGGGCTGGAAACACCATATATTTT.